This TCR beta chain was profiled in a study of blood T cell repertoires in COVID-19. The CDR3 runs 17 residues. Original methodology: Researchers report that nucleated cell counts were estimated from reference gene primer amplification. Clones were sequenced by immunoSEQ multiplex PCR, and TCRdb holds only the in-frame ones, with some missing. V and J calls and clone size come straight from that table; D and trimming were deduced from the DNA. This sample yields some 250,000 clones, of which around 84% are seen a single time; around 4.2% belongs to the top ten. The sample consisted of peripheral blood. The receptor comes from a man in his sixties with acute or convalescent COVID-19. This chain links TRBV1 with TRBJ2-1; the tabulated D call, TRBD1, remains unverified against the DNA. TRBV1 is noted as a pseudogene. The chain's CDR3 is CTSSQDLPGQGRDEQFF. Here the CDR3 DNA reads TGCACCAGCAGCCAAGATCTTCCGGGACAGGGGAGGGATGAGCAGTTCTTC.